Reported below is one TCR beta chain. A J-beta primer mix and a sample-barcoded 5' primer were used in a second PCR of roughly 6 to 12 cycles. MiXCR was run by TCRdb on the 5' RACE reads, yielding one entry per CDR3 protein. The sample has about 1.6 million distinct CDR3 sequences, about 31% seen once. This entry is derived from a study of blood T cells in healthy people across ages. Germline CDR1 is MNHEY and CDR2 is SVGEGT. CDR3 length: 16 residues. V was pared by 2 bases and J by 5 bases, with 7 bases of the junction left unmatched. Sequencing input: blood. J is TRBJ2-1 and V is TRBV6-2 or TRBV6-3; 9 bases are shared with TRBD2. This TCR derives from a woman aged 25 to 45 in good health. CDR3 region: CASSYPSGGLDNEQFF. CDR3 coding DNA: TGTGCCAGCAGTTACCCCAGCGGGGGGCTTGACAATGAGCAGTTCTTC.